This T cell receptor (beta chain) was sequenced in a study of blood T cells in healthy people across ages (dated by TCRdb to about 2015). Background for the entire study: Template switching captured roughly one uniquely barcoded TCR beta cDNA molecule per two T cells in model experiments. Four age groups were formed from the donors: young (average approximately 15 years), middle-aged (around 39), aged (roughly 59) and long-lived (around 80). To track age-related changes in TCR beta repertoire diversity, the study relied on deep sequencing normalized with unique cDNA molecular identifiers. Using the same blood draw, the study looked at two additional independent replicas of 1 million unique cDNA reads for two donors, one aged 18 to 30 and the other aged 80 or older. To avoid experimental bias, donors of different ages were spread randomly across the sequencing lanes.

Beyond this particular receptor, the publication reports: Estimates of total diversity from one million sequenced T cells were regarded as lower bounds and underestimates. Donor CMV infection status was unknown, potentially confounding age-related changes in expanded clonotypes. Observed TCR beta diversity correlated strongly with the percentage of naive T cells measured by flow cytometry. Bulk unsorted PBMC profiling prevented conclusive comparison of naive and antigen-experienced compartments. Observed TCR beta diversity per million T cells fell roughly linearly with age, and a significant reduction was already apparent by age around 40. The long-lived group showed more naive CD4+ T cells, fewer expanded clones and increased TCR diversity than the aged group, suggesting age selection.

Systemically healthy Caucasian individuals from Russia, 39 in total and aged about 6 to 90 years, were included as donors. Each donor gave approximately 10 milliliters of peripheral blood, collected into EDTA-treated Vacutainer tubes. Ficoll-Paque density-gradient centrifugation was used to isolate PBMCs, with at least 6.5 million obtained per sample. Trizol reagent was used to extract total RNA from the PBMCs, yielding at least 5.5 micrograms per sample. The percentages of naive CD45RAhigh/CD27high T cells were determined by flow cytometry on a PBMC aliquot from every donor. As regards this clonotype: Its antigen is not yet known. Base qualities are missing; no much larger clone stands one base away.

Counted from cysteine to phenylalanine, this CDR3 has 12 amino acids. Solely the CDR3 DNA is kept, with 36 bases framed from the first base. V drops 5 bases and J drops 8 bases, leaving 15 bases in between. Sequences DFQATT (CDR1) and SNEGSKA (CDR2) are obtained from the germline V gene (reference sequence). The library was produced with 5' RACE. The listed sequencing device is Illumina HiSeq 2500. A second PCR of about 6 to 11 cycles was performed with a sample-barcoded 5' primer and a J-beta primer mix. A unique molecular identifier was introduced onto each TCR beta cDNA molecule by a template-switch 5' adaptor carrying 12 random nucleotides. At least 3 million CDR3-containing paired-end reads were obtained from each sample. First-strand cDNA synthesis was performed from all RNA using the Mint cDNA synthesis kit, with priming by a TRBC-specific oligonucleotide. After uracil-DNA glycosylase treatment, a first 18-cycle PCR used universal primers M1SS and BC2_uni_R on all cDNA. The source study handled its data this way. Each sample was normalized by randomly selecting 1 million high-quality reads, each carrying a distinct molecular identifier. Reads sharing molecular identifiers were discarded rather than binned into consensus sequences. MiTCR, set to a Q25 quality threshold and the strictest error-elimination algorithm, was used for CDR3 identification, clonotype clustering and error correction. Lower-bound total TCR beta diversity was estimated with a nonparametric unseen species model using Euler transformation. TCRdb reprocessing: public reads trimmed at Q25 with fastp, clones called with MiXCR, in-frame beta chains kept. CDR3 protein sequences are deduplicated, and each keeps its most common genes and DNA. The V and J calls and clone size are TCRdb's, not the authors'. This sample holds about 940,000 distinct CDR3 sequences; around 48% were observed only once. Roughly 13% of the sample is held by the ten biggest clonotypes.

The sequencing input was blood. This clonotype was sampled from a man aged 25-40 years in good health. The sequence links TRBV20-1 to TRBJ1-2, and possibly TRBD1, on 5 matching bases. CDR3 protein: CSAGHSFLGYTF. The DNA sequence follows: TGCAGTGCTGGACATTCCTTTTTGGGCTACACCTTC.